Described below is a single T cell receptor beta chain sequence and its context. Its antigen remains unidentified. Qualities for individual bases were not recorded, and no much larger clone is one base off. The cohort consisted of approximately 670 healthy bone marrow donors. At the time of sampling, all cohort members were nominally healthy, though unrecorded immune exposures were likely present. The donor tested CMV seronegative and was one of the 352 seronegative cohort members. A peripheral blood sample was provided by each donor, and peripheral blood mononuclear cells were used for TCR beta sequencing. The Qiagen DNeasy Blood Extraction Kit was used to extract genomic DNA from the blood cell samples. CDR1 and CDR2 (SQVTM, ANQGSEA) derive from the germline V gene. Germline trimming: 6 bases from V, 0 bases from J; junction bases outside gene matches: 11. Its CDR3 holds 16 amino acids, cysteine through phenylalanine. Only CDR3 DNA is held: 48 bases, read in frame from base 1.

This entry comes from a study of cytomegalovirus exposure and HLA in healthy donors listed by TCRdb under 2017. Looking at the study overall: An earlier analysis of roughly 570 of the donors reported 276 Gb of sequence data and 117 million unique TCR beta sequences obtained from 150 million to 200 million T cells. About 310 gigabases of sequencing data and tens of millions of unique TCR sequences were included in an early release covering about 700 HLA-typed donors. Of the 300 to 450 genotyped donors, over 80% were placed in the genetic ancestry cluster associated with self-reported Caucasian donors. The aim of the study was to test whether cataloging public T cell receptors could identify signatures of past pathogen exposure. The study profiled the T cell repertoires of 500 to 800 subjects by immunosequencing and related them to cytomegalovirus serostatus. A separate validation cohort of 100 to 150 different subjects was used in addition to the approximately 670-subject first cohort. To predict cytomegalovirus infection status, the study brought together high-throughput TCR immunosequencing, statistical association of individual TCRs with disease status, and machine learning. To study patterns of TCR occurrence, a later analysis re-analyzed previously published TCR beta repertoires from around 670 donors and added high-resolution HLA genotyping. In the later analysis, no new phenotypic data were used to find candidate immune exposures; instead, reliance was placed on TCR beta sequences and their occurrence across donors. In an earlier analysis of several hundred of the donors, high-throughput TCR beta sequencing was used to judge whether each TCR beta V gene segment behaved as functional or pseudogenic. Donor age, sex, ethnicity and CMV serostatus were compiled together with the repertoire data. Genome-wide SNP genotypes for about 55% of the roughly 670 donors were used in a later genetic analysis, which treated that subset as a discovery cohort. All discovery cohort repertoires had been generated using a single sequencing platform. HLA typing covered class I and class II loci at four-digit resolution. Typing coverage differed by locus: A, B, C, DRB1 and DQB1 were typed in roughly 620-630 donors, DQA1 in 522, DPA1 in approximately 600, and DPB1 in 472. A handful of DR-DQ haplotypes were handled as single units for association and clustering because linkage in the cohort was strong. Among several hundred genotyped donors of the cohort, an average of roughly 230,000 unique TCR beta nucleotide sequences was sequenced per donor, of which 15% to 20% were non-productive.

Results and caveats for the whole study, not just this receptor: Correlated functional status among segregating V segments might be attributable to linkage disequilibrium, but an unknown experimental factor could not be ruled out. An earlier analysis of approximately 540 of the donors showed that most TCR beta V segments appeared in productive rearrangements either about 87% or about 30% of the time, which broadly matched IMGT annotations. A later analysis associated 15,000 to 20,000 TCR beta sequences with specific HLA alleles at a false discovery rate of 0.05. The presence/absence analyses assumed that sequencing depth was roughly uniform across donors, and that assumption may not be true. A cluster of highly shared sequence variants was judged likely to represent a technical artifact of the sequencing pipeline. Most TCR sequences were seen in very few donors, while some public TCRs were found in many individuals. An association between a missense DCLRE1C variant and V-gene and J-gene trimming of TCR beta chains was found in a later genetic analysis and replicated in an independent cohort. Assigning TCR associations to individual alleles was difficult when HLA alleles, especially DR and DQ, strongly co-occurred. The classifier was reported to diagnose cytomegalovirus status with high specificity and sensitivity in both the original and validation cohorts. A later analysis reported that several top co-occurrence clusters appeared linked to parvovirus B19, influenza, CMV and Epstein-Barr virus. For the cohort, immune exposure information was limited to CMV serostatus. The 87-base-pair reads could not distinguish some IMGT-functional V segments, including TRBV6-2 and TRBV6-3, so those segments were excluded. Around 16 rarely observed V segments, including chromosome 9 orphons, were excluded from the earlier analysis of almost 600 of the donors because counts were too low. The cohort was sequenced for TCR beta chains only, and without alpha or paired-chain data the features that could be detected were limited. A further reported finding was that TCR beta sequences accurately predicted the HLA-A and HLA-B alleles for most subjects in the first cohort. In vitro tests confirmed that three of the cytomegalovirus-associated TCR beta chains recognize cytomegalovirus antigens. A later analysis found that TCR association rates varied across HLA loci, with DRB1 alleles showing the most associated TCRs and HLA-C alleles the fewest. The study gave a list of more than 150 TCR beta chains associated with cytomegalovirus. Compared with the roughly 710-donor mean, donors in an Asian-associated ancestry cluster had fewer N-insertions in productive TCRs, according to a later genetic analysis. Because some donors lacked HLA typing at each locus, the association tests relied only on the typed subset. Most CMV-associated TCR beta chains appeared to be HLA-restricted in a later analysis, and the HLA associations seemed to be driven largely by CMV exposure. The authors suggested that the approach could potentially be generalized to other disease states and immunological phenotypes. In a later analysis, HLA-associated TCR beta chains showed more clonal expansion and lower generation probabilities than non-associated chains that were equally common.

The library was prepared using the immunoSEQ multiplex PCR assay. The multiplex PCR relied on a mix of 60 forward primers for TCR Vbeta segments and 13 reverse primers for TCR Jbeta segments. The CDR3 region of rearranged TCR beta genes was amplified from genomic DNA with a multiplex PCR assay. The amplified TCR beta libraries were sequenced on the Illumina HiSeq System as 87-base-pair reads. The study's own analysis went as follows. A later analysis counted approximately 74 million unique TCR beta chains across the 670 or so repertoires, and about 10 million of these chains were shared by at least two donors. To remove PCR and sequencing errors, raw reads were error-corrected and collapsed into unique sequences using a nearest-neighbor algorithm that merged closely related sequences. CDR3 sequences were aligned to IMGT reference sequences to assign V, D and J gene segments. For a sequence to be retained, a match of at least six nucleotides to both a V gene segment and a J gene segment was required. A rearrangement counted as productive if the CDR3 had no stop codons and remained in frame with V and J, and every other rearrangement counted as non-productive. CDR3 was defined according to IMGT convention as the region running from the second conserved V-encoded cysteine to the conserved J-encoded phenylalanine. In an earlier analysis of more than 550 of the donors, sequences lacking an unambiguous match to a single V gene segment were excluded. In an earlier analysis of some 590 of the donors, a V segment was called functional when productive rearrangements were above 56.7%, and segregating when the standard deviation between donors exceeded 5%. A statistical classification framework was developed to diagnose cytomegalovirus status using the catalog of TCR beta chain sequences. V and J gene assignment, in a later analysis, came from comparing TCR nucleotide sequences with IMGT/GENE-DB human TR gene sequences. A later analysis assigned CDR3 sequences and most-parsimonious VDJ recombination scenarios with the TCRdist pipeline. A later analysis defined each TCR beta chain by its CDR3 amino acid sequence plus V-gene family, and excluded reads lacking a unique V-gene family. A later analysis removed nearly 600 highly shared, low-generation-probability nucleotide sequences to deal with suspected cross-contamination and a sequencing artifact. For each public chain, a later analysis derived a clonal expansion index from normalized ranks of inferred template counts within each repertoire. In a later analysis, generation probabilities were computed with a VDJ recombination model fitted to out-of-frame rearrangements, and the resulting probabilities were checked against IGoR. In a later analysis, TCR-TCR, TCR-HLA and TCR-CMV co-occurrence was scored with hypergeometric tests, and a repertoire-size bias correction was applied to TCR pairs. False discovery rates were estimated in a later analysis by permuting HLA or CMV assignments 20 times. In a later analysis, co-occurring TCRs were grouped with DBSCAN, and TCRdist sequence similarity was added when clustering was performed within HLA-allele-positive subsets. Repertoires with fewer than 30,000 or more than 120,000 public chains, plus five repertoires with anomalous nucleotide sharing, were excluded from co-occurrence clustering. Held by TCRdb, this immuneACCESS table contains in-frame sequences only and omits some clones. Under half of the omission traces to an unresolved V gene where checked; the cause of the rest is unknown. That table is the source of V, J and clone size, and D and trimming were worked out from the DNA. Counted in this sample were about 150,000 clones; about 81% of them appeared once. 6% to 8.5% of the sample rests with the top ten.

The sequence joins TRBV29-1 to TRBJ2-1, with 7 junctional bases fitting TRBD2. This receptor was taken from a man aged 25 to 40 in good health and CMV-seronegative. Material: PBMCs. For the CDR3, the sequence is CSVPSVGGSSYNEQFF. The nucleotides read TGCAGCGTCCCTTCTGTGGGGGGGAGCTCCTACAATGAGCAGTTCTTC.